This record concerns one T cell receptor (beta chain) sequence. The antigen remains unidentified. This sample is drawn from a study of T cells expressing NK-cell markers. Looking at the study overall: It was sorted CD3+CD56+NKG2C+, CD3+CD56+NKG2C- and CD3+CD56-NKG2C+ T cells that supplied the TCR beta repertoires. Seven HCMV-seropositive donors and one seronegative donor made up the eight sequenced donors. Study results and limitations: In several donors, dominant clonotypes made up about 25-60.1% of CD3+CD56-NKG2C+ cells.

CDR1 is ENHRY, CDR2 SYGVKD, per germline. The CDR3 consists of 15 residues. TCR beta cDNA was made by 5'RACE template switching with UMIs. TCRdb reprocessed the 5' RACE reads and stores each CDR3 protein as one record, lacking DNA. The sample includes 550,000 to 600,000 distinct CDR3 sequences. The receptor was derived from a man younger than 35 in good health. The V call is TRBV10-3, the J call TRBJ2-2. The sample was blood T cells: a sorted CD56 or NKG2C T cell subset, CD4+ or CD8+ T cells, or bulk PBMC T cells (not recorded which). The CDR3 here is CAISESLGSTGELFF.